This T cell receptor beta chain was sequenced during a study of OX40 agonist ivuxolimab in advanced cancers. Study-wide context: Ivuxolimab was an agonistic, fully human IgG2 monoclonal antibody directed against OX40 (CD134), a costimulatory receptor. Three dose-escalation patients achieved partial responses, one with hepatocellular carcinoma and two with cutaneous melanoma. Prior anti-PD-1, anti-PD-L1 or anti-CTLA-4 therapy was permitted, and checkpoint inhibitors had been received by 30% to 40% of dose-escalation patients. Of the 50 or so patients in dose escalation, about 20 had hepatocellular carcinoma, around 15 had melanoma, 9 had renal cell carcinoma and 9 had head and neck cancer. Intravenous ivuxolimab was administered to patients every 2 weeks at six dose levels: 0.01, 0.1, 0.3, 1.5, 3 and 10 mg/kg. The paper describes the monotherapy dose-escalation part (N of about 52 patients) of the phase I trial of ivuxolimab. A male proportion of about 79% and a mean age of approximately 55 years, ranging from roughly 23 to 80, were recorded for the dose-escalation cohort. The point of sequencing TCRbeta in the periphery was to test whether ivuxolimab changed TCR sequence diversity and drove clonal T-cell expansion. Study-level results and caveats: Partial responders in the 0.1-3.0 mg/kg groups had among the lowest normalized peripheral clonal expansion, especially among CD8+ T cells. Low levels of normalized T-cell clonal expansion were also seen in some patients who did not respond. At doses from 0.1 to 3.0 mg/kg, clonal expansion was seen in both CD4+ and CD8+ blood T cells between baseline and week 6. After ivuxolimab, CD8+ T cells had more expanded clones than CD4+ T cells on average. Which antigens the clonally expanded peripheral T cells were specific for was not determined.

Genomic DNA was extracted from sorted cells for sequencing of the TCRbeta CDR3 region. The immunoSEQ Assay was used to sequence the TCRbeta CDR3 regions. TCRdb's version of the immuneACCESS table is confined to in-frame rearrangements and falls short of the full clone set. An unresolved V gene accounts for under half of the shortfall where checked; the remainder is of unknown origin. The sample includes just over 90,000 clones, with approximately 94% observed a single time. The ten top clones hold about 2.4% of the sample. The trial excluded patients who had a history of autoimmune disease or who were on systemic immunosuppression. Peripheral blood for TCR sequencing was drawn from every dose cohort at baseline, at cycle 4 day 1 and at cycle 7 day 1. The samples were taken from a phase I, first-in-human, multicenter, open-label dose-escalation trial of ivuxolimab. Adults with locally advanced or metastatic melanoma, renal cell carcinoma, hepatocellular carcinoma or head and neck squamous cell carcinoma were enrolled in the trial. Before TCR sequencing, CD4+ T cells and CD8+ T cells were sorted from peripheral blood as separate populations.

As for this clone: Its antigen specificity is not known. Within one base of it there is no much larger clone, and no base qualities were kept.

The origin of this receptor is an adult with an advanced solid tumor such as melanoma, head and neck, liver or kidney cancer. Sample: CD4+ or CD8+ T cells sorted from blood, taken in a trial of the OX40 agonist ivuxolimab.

The nucleotide sequence is TGTGCCAGCAGCCCCTCGGGGAGGGGTTCAACCTACGAGCAGTACTTC. The encoded protein is CASSPSGRGSTYEQYF. The sequence joins TRBV11-2 to TRBJ2-7; TRBD2 fits 7 bases in the junction. The V end gives up 5 bases and the J end 2 bases, leaving 12 bases in the junction not matched to a gene. The CDR3 covers 16 residues, taking in both the cysteine and the phenylalanine. Only the CDR3 portion is preserved as DNA: 48 bases, with reading frame beginning at the first base. Via the germline V gene, CDR1 is SGHAT and CDR2 FQNNGV.